Following are 28 T cell receptor beta chains from one sample sequenced in a study of cytomegalovirus exposure and HLA in healthy donors. The PCR contained 60 Vbeta and 13 Jbeta primers. The data were produced by immunoSEQ multiplex PCR, yet TCRdb's version contains in-frame clones alone and is incomplete. The data hold 270,000 or so clones, with 70% to 90% observed a single time. The specimen sequenced was PBMCs. The source of these receptors is a man aged 35 to 55 in good health and CMV-seropositive.

V is TRBV7-8 and J is TRBJ1-4, with D perhaps TRBD1 (5 bases). With 6 bases removed from V and 7 bases from J, the gap between germline ends came to 15 bases. From germline, CDR1 is SGHVS and CDR2 FQNEAQ. The CDR3 totals 14 residues. The CDR3 sequence: CASSKDIRVEKLFF. The CDR3 nucleotides read TGTGCCAGCAGTAAGGACATACGGGTTGAAAAACTGTTTTTT.

The V call is TRBV4-2, the J call TRBJ1-5; D unresolved. The length of the CDR3 is 15 residues. Trimming took 6 bases from V and 0 from J, leaving 12 bases between them. In germline, CDR1 is LGHNA, CDR2 YNFKEQ. The CDR3 nucleotides read TGTGCCAGCAGAGCAGGCAGTTATAGCAATCAGCCCCAGCATTTT. Amino acid sequence: CASRAGSYSNQPQHF.

This clone was counted a few times. This chain uses TRBV27 with TRBJ2-3; 9 bases are a match to TRBD2. The V gene end was trimmed by 7 bases and the J gene end by 4 bases; junction bases not matched to a gene: 15. CDR3 size: 17 residues. Germline-derived CDR1 and CDR2 are MNHEY and SMNVEV (reference sequence). CDR3: CASKPPGGRAVADTQYF. DNA of the CDR3: TGTGCCAGCAAGCCACCCGGCGGGAGGGCCGTCGCAGATACGCAGTATTTT.

The chain uses TRBV4-1 and TRBJ2-7, with TRBD2 identical over 13 bases. Per germline, CDR1 MGHRA and CDR2 YSYEKL. The CDR3 covers 16 residues. V was pared by 1 base and J by 3 bases, with 3 bases of the junction left unmatched. The CDR3 nucleotides read TGCGCCAGCAGCCAAGGGACTAGCGGGAGAATCTACGAGCAGTACTTC. Translating it yields CASSQGTSGRIYEQYF.

This clone is a singleton in its sample. The gene calls are TRBV6-4 and TRBJ1-5; 9 nucleotides align to TRBD1. The CDR3 consists of 16 residues. Germline V CDR1 and CDR2: MRHNA, SNTAGT. Losses at the gene ends were 6 bases for V and 3 bases for J; bases not matched to a gene: 9. This CDR3 is CASSGHRDRDNQPQHF. As DNA, the CDR3 is TGTGCCAGCAGCGGACACCGGGACAGGGACAATCAGCCCCAGCATTTT.

This clone has a handful of counts. This chain connects TRBV2 to TRBJ2-7; 9 bases are a match to TRBD1. With V trimmed by 8 bases and J by 0 bases, 5 bases remained unmatched. The CDR3 consists of 14 residues. Germline values: CDR1 SNHLY, CDR2 FYNNEI. CDR3 sequence (DNA): TGTGCCAGCGGAGGGACAGGGCCCTCCTACGAGCAGTACTTC. Translated, it gives CASGGTGPSYEQYF.

This chain links TRBV5-1 with TRBJ1-2; 7 bases are a match to TRBD1. The ends lost 4 bases at V and 4 bases at J; junction bases unmatched: 7. The CDR3 runs 14 residues. CDR1 SGHRS and CDR2 YFSETQ come from the germline V gene. The CDR3 spells CASSTSTGLYGYTF. The CDR3 nucleotides are TGCGCCAGCAGCACCTCGACAGGGCTCTATGGCTACACCTTC.

The V and J genes are TRBV7-3 and TRBJ2-3; D may be TRBD1 (5 bases). Germline CDR1 SGHTA, CDR2 FQGTGA. The CDR3 has 15 amino acids. V was pared by 5 bases and J by 3 bases, with 15 bases between. CDR3 in DNA: TGTGCCAGCAGCCCTCAGGGTGGAATGACAGATACGCAGTATTTT. Translating gives CASSPQGGMTDTQYF.

On this clone: The junction departs from germline at one end; a sequencing error may be responsible. This chain joins TRBV11-3 and TRBJ2-5; 11 bases line up with TRBD2. CDR3 size: 16 residues. CDR1 is SGHNT and CDR2 is YENEEA in the germline V gene. CDR3 nucleotide sequence: TGTGCCAGCAGTTTAGGGACTAGCGGCGAACAAGAGACCCAGTACTTC. Translation: CASSLGTSGEQETQYF.

The J gene is TRBJ2-7, the V gene TRBV19; 13 nucleotides line up with TRBD2. V lost 5 bases to trimming and J lost 2 bases; unmatched junction nucleotides: 6. Germline loops: CDR1 LNHDA, CDR2 SQIVND (reference sequence). CDR3 length equals 16 residues. The CDR3 DNA follows: TGTGCCAGTAGTCCAGGACTAGCGGGAGAGCCCTACGAGCAGTACTTC. This codes for CASSPGLAGEPYEQYF.

The J gene is TRBJ1-3, the V gene TRBV2; 8 bases align to TRBD1. Per germline, CDR1 SNHLY and CDR2 FYNNEI. CDR3 length: 15 amino acids. Losses at the gene ends were 7 bases for V and 4 bases for J; bases not matched to a gene: 9. The CDR3 DNA sequence: TGTGCCAGCAACCAAAGGACAGGGAAGGGAAACACCATATATTTT. Its translation is CASNQRTGKGNTIYF.

The chain couples TRBV28 to TRBJ2-3; TRBD1 agrees at 10 bases. Germline lookup yields CDR1 MDHEN and CDR2 SYDVKM. V shed 6 bases and J 4 bases; nucleotides not matched to a gene: 4. The CDR3 is 14 residues long. The CDR3 DNA follows: TGTGCCAGCAGCCGGGACAGGGGAGCAGATACGCAGTATTTT. This encodes CASSRDRGADTQYF.

This clone was seen many times. The chain joins TRBV11-2 to TRBJ2-7, with TRBD1 matching over 8 bases. The germline gives CDR1 SGHAT, CDR2 FQNNGV. With V trimmed by 5 bases and J by 6 bases, 18 bases remained unmatched. The CDR3 covers 17 residues. The CDR3 spells CASSPGRATGDPFEQYF. The CDR3 DNA follows: TGTGCCAGCAGCCCGGGGCGGGCGACAGGGGATCCCTTCGAGCAGTACTTC.

V usage is TRBV7-6 and J usage is TRBJ2-1, with D possibly matching TRBD2 (5 bases). This CDR3 spans 14 amino acids. Germline CDR1 reads SGHVS; CDR2 reads FNYEAQ. Between the trimmed V and J ends, which lost 5 bases and 6 bases, there was a span of 14 bases. In DNA, the CDR3 is TGTGCCAGCAGCGTAAAAGGACTGATCAATGAGCAGTTCTTC. Translated: CASSVKGLINEQFF. Looking up the rest from reference TRBV7-6 and TRBJ2-1 gives the full variable domain: GAGVSQSPRYKVTKRGQDVALRCDPISGHVSLYWYRQALGQGPEFLTYFNYEAQQDKSGLPNDRFSAERPEGSISTLTIQRTEQRDSAMYRCASSVKGLINEQFFGPGTRLTVL.

J is TRBJ2-7 and V is TRBV30; possibly TRBD2 for D (7 bases). This CDR3 has 13 amino acids. CDR1 GTSNPN and CDR2 SVGIG come from the germline V gene (reference sequence). V dropped 0 bases and J dropped 11 bases, with 17 bases sitting between them. The CDR3 spells CAWSVQPGRGEYF. CDR3 nucleotide sequence: TGTGCCTGGAGTGTACAACCGGGGAGGGGGGAGTACTTC.

A few counts support this clone. The chain is built from TRBV4-2 and TRBJ1-5; weak D call: TRBD1 (6 bases). CDR3 length: 16 amino acids. Per germline, CDR1 LGHNA and CDR2 YNFKEQ. The ends were cut back, 0 bases at V and 5 bases at J, with 14 bases in the middle. CDR3 nucleotide sequence: TGTGCCAGCAGCCAAGACCGGGACAACCATTATCAGCCCCAGCATTTT. This codes for CASSQDRDNHYQPQHF.

The rearrangement joins TRBV4-2 to TRBJ1-1, with 8 bases aligning to TRBD1. With V trimmed by 0 bases and J by 5 bases, 8 bases remained unmatched. The CDR3 has 16 residues. The germline gives CDR1 LGHNA, CDR2 YNFKEQ. CDR3 sequence (DNA): TGTGCCAGCAGCCAAGATCCCGGGACAGGTGGGACTGAAGCTTTCTTT. It translates to CASSQDPGTGGTEAFF.

The rearrangement joins TRBV6-6 to TRBJ2-4; D may be TRBD1 (5 bases). Trimming pared 2 bases from V and 3 bases from J, leaving 8 bases between. This CDR3 has 14 amino acids. The germline CDR1 and CDR2 sequences are MNHNY and SVGAGI (reference sequence). The CDR3 reads CASSYSRDKNIQYF. The CDR3 nucleotides read TGTGCCAGCAGTTACAGCAGGGACAAAAACATTCAGTACTTC.

This clone was seen only a few times. This chain uses TRBV5-1 with TRBJ1-5; possibly TRBD1 for D (6 bases). The CDR3 has 15 amino acids. The V end lost 4 bases, the J end lost 3 bases, and 14 bases lay between the germline ends. CDR1 SGHRS and CDR2 YFSETQ come from the germline V gene. This chain's CDR3 is CASSEQGLDNQPQHF. CDR3 nucleotides: TGCGCCAGCAGCGAACAGGGTCTGGACAATCAGCCCCAGCATTTT. Supplemented by reference TRBV5-1 and TRBJ1-5, the full variable domain reads KAGVTQTPRYLIKTRGQQVTLSCSPISGHRSVSWYQQTPGQGLQFLFEYFSETQRNKGNFPGRFSGRQFSNSRSEMNVSTLELGDSALYLCASSEQGLDNQPQHFGDGTRLSIL.

The chain has TRBV19 and TRBJ1-1; no reliable D call. Per germline, CDR1 LNHDA and CDR2 SQIVND (reference sequence). V gave up 7 bases and J gave up 5 bases, with 20 bases separating them. This CDR3 has 15 amino acids. The CDR3 is CASTDPISTRTEAFF. CDR3 sequence (DNA): TGTGCCAGTACCGACCCTATCTCGACACGGACTGAAGCTTTCTTT.

The J gene is TRBJ2-7, the V gene TRBV5-6, with 10 nucleotides matching TRBD1. Germline CDR1 reads SGHDT; CDR2 reads YYEEEE. The CDR3 has 16 amino acids. The V segment lost 2 bases and the J segment 2 bases; nucleotides outside the gene matches: 7. The CDR3 loop reads CASSFLGTGAAYEQYF. The CDR3 DNA follows: TGTGCCAGCAGCTTTCTGGGGACAGGGGCAGCCTACGAGCAGTACTTC.

The V and J genes are TRBV28 and TRBJ2-2, with TRBD2 as a possible D gene (6 bases). Germline assignment: CDR1 MDHEN and CDR2 SYDVKM. The CDR3 extends over 15 amino acids. With 3 bases removed from V and 4 bases from J, the gap between germline ends came to 12 bases. The CDR3 loop reads CASSLDGRGTGELFF. CDR3 DNA sequence: TGTGCCAGCAGTTTGGACGGGAGAGGCACCGGGGAGCTGTTTTTT.

This CDR3 is CASSEEGSGVGAKNIQYF. The DNA of the CDR3 is TGTGCCAGCAGTGAAGAAGGTAGCGGTGTGGGGGCCAAAAACATTCAGTACTTC. J is TRBJ2-4 and V is TRBV6-1, with D perhaps matching TRBD2 (6 bases). This CDR3 has 18 residues. V gave up 1 base and J gave up 1 base, with 17 bases separating them. The germline CDR1 and CDR2 sequences are MNHNS and SASEGT.

A remark on this clone: An end of the junction does not agree with germline; a read error may underlie this. Other DNA sequences in the same sample also yield this CDR3. J is TRBJ2-7 and V is TRBV28, with D possibly TRBD1 on 5 matching bases. This CDR3 spans 14 amino acids. Germline lookup yields CDR1 MDHEN and CDR2 SYDVKM. The CDR3 sequence: CASSLPGAEREQYF. In nucleotides, the CDR3 is TGTGCCAGCAGTCTCCCTGGGGCGGAACGAGAGCAGTACTTT.

V usage is TRBV5-4 and J usage is TRBJ2-7; D is perhaps TRBD1 (6 bases). The V gene lost 2 bases and the J gene lost 4 bases, with 13 bases spanning the gap. Per germline, CDR1 SGHNT and CDR2 YYREEE (reference sequence). CDR3 length: 14 amino acids. The CDR3 loop reads CASSFPGQLYEQYF. CDR3 nucleotides: TGTGCCAGCAGCTTTCCGGGACAACTGTACGAGCAGTACTTC.

V and J are TRBV5-6 and TRBJ2-3, with 8 bases fitting TRBD2. CDR3 length equals 16 residues. Germline V lookup: CDR1 SGHDT, CDR2 YYEEEE. With 4 bases clipped from V and 1 base from J, the junction kept 8 bases outside the gene matches. The CDR3 spells CASSRKGLGGTDTQYF. The CDR3 nucleotides are TGTGCCAGCAGCCGGAAGGGACTAGGCGGCACAGATACGCAGTATTTT.

This clone has only one observation. V usage is TRBV18 and J usage is TRBJ1-2; 8 bases are shared with TRBD1. The ends lost 4 bases at V and 2 bases at J; junction bases unmatched: 6. This CDR3 comprises 15 residues. Germline loops: CDR1 KGHSH, CDR2 LQKENI. CDR3 DNA: TGTGCCAGCTCACTCGACAGGGGAGCGAACTATGGCTACACCTTC. Translated, it gives CASSLDRGANYGYTF.

This chain uses TRBV7-2 with TRBJ2-2, with D possibly TRBD1 on 6 matching bases. V gave up 2 bases and J gave up 7 bases, with 11 bases separating them. Per the germline V gene, CDR1 is SGHTA and CDR2 is FQGNSA. There are 14 residues in the CDR3. The CDR3 sequence is CASSLNRDVGELFF. In DNA form, the CDR3 reads TGTGCCAGCAGCTTAAACAGGGATGTCGGGGAGCTGTTTTTT.